These 3 T cell receptor beta chains came from one sample sequenced in a study of blood T cell repertoires in COVID-19. The protocol was immunoSEQ multiplex PCR, while the TCRdb copy is restricted to in-frame clones and leaves out a portion. Seen here are 250,000 to 400,000 clones, approximately 81% observed once, and the top ten hold approximately 1.9%. Sequenced material: PBMCs or T cells enriched from blood (not recorded which). These receptors all come from a woman aged 30 to 39 who had been exposed to COVID-19.

The CDR3 bases are TGTGCCAGCATCGAACTGAGCGGGAGGGCCCCAGATACGCAGTATTTT. Encoded protein: CASIELSGRAPDTQYF. The rearrangement links TRBV28 to TRBJ2-3, with 10 bases matching TRBD2. Germline assignment: CDR1 MDHEN and CDR2 SYDVKM. The CDR3 length is 16 residues. V lost 7 bases and J lost 4; bases outside the gene matches: 11.

V gene TRBV7-3 combines with J gene TRBJ1-2; 9 bases map to TRBD1. The CDR3 loop spans 15 amino acids. J gave up 8 bases and V 5 bases, and 12 bases lay outside the gene matches. The germline V gene has CDR1 SGHTA and CDR2 FQGTGA. This CDR3 reads CASSLVRGTGPGYTF. The CDR3 DNA reads as TGTGCCAGCAGCCTTGTTCGAGGGACAGGGCCCGGCTACACCTTC.

The chain employs TRBV24-1 and TRBJ2-1; 9 bases map to TRBD2. Germline CDR1 and CDR2: KGHDR and SFDVKD. This CDR3 comprises 16 residues. The V and J ends lost 5 bases and 1 base, in that order; junction bases with no gene match: 5. CDR3 sequence reads: CATSVGTSRSYNEQFF. The DNA for the CDR3 is TGTGCCACCAGTGTTGGGACTAGCCGTTCCTACAATGAGCAGTTCTTC.